This TCR beta chain comes out of a study of blood T cell repertoires in COVID-19. The CDR3 is 14 amino acids. Trimming took off 4 bases at V and 4 bases at J, with 13 bases between the two ends. CDR1 SGHDN and CDR2 FVKESK come from the germline V gene. Using immunoSEQ multiplex PCR, the repertoire was profiled, and TCRdb retains in-frame clones only, with some absent. The sample holds approximately 260,000 clones; 88% are singletons and the top ten take 2.1%. V is TRBV14 and J is TRBJ1-1, with D hard to call. This clonotype was obtained from a woman aged 40 to 50 who had recovered from COVID-19. The sequenced material came from peripheral blood. In DNA form, the CDR3 reads TGTGCCAGCAGCCGAGAAGAGAGAGGCACTGAAGCTTTCTTT. Residues: CASSREERGTEAFF.